The 19 T cell receptor beta chains given below trace back to one sample, sequenced in a study of blood T cell repertoires in COVID-19. Measured with immunoSEQ multiplex PCR; TCRdb has only the in-frame clones, and not every one. This table has hundreds of thousands of clones, 86% appearing once. What was sequenced was PBMCs or T cells enriched from blood (not recorded which). These receptors were taken from a woman between 45 and 65 years old who had recovered from COVID-19.

The chain recombines TRBV5-6 with TRBJ2-1, with a tentative D call TRBD2 (6 bases). Germline-derived CDR1 and CDR2 are SGHDT and YYEEEE. Trimming pared 0 bases from V and 5 bases from J, leaving 9 bases between. The CDR3 covers 14 residues. In DNA, the CDR3 is TGTGCCAGCAGCTTGGCCGGGACTGACAATGAGCAGTTCTTC. Amino acids: CASSLAGTDNEQFF.

The CDR3: CATRGGEKLFF. The CDR3 nucleotides read TGTGCCACCCGGGGGGGCGAAAAACTGTTTTTT. This chain links TRBV12-3 or TRBV12-4 with TRBJ1-4; D might be TRBD1 (6 bases). The V end lost 10 bases, the J end lost 8 bases, and 11 bases lay between the germline ends. This CDR3 comprises 11 residues.

The chain employs TRBV5-1 and TRBJ2-5, with D unresolved. V was shortened by 1 base and J by 5 bases, with 15 bases between the two germline ends. The CDR3 is 15 residues long. Germline lookup yields CDR1 SGHRS and CDR2 YFSETQ. CDR3 residues: CASSLRLLHGETQYF. DNA for the CDR3: TGCGCCAGCAGCTTGAGACTGCTCCACGGGGAGACCCAGTACTTC.

The chain combines TRBV11-3 with TRBJ1-3; 8 bases are a match to TRBD1. The CDR3 covers 15 residues. Losses at the gene ends were 5 bases for V and 0 bases for J; bases not matched to a gene: 3. Germline CDR1 and CDR2: SGHNT and YENEEA. CDR3: CASSPGTGSGNTIYF. The CDR3 nucleotides are TGTGCCAGCAGCCCCGGGACAGGCTCTGGAAACACCATATATTTT.

This CDR3 is CASSLGLAGAPSSYEQYF. The CDR3 region has the DNA TGCGCCAGCAGCTTGGGACTAGCGGGGGCTCCGAGCTCCTACGAGCAGTACTTC. The rearrangement links TRBV5-1 to TRBJ2-7; 12 nucleotides match TRBD2. The CDR3 is made up of 18 amino acids. Germline V CDR1 and CDR2: SGHRS, YFSETQ. V trimming: 0 bases; J trimming: 0 bases; junction bases outside the gene matches: 7. Looking up the rest from reference TRBV5-1 and TRBJ2-7 gives the full variable domain: KAGVTQTPRYLIKTRGQQVTLSCSPISGHRSVSWYQQTPGQGLQFLFEYFSETQRNKGNFPGRFSGRQFSNSRSEMNVSTLELGDSALYLCASSLGLAGAPSSYEQYFGPGTRLTVT.

The rearrangement uses TRBV5-1 and TRBJ1-5; D perhaps matches TRBD1 (5 bases). CDR3 size: 15 residues. The V end lost 5 bases, the J end lost 0 bases, and 12 bases lay between the germline ends. Germline values: CDR1 SGHRS, CDR2 YFSETQ. The DNA for the CDR3 is TGCGCCAGCAGTGACGCGGGACTTAGCAATCAGCCCCAGCATTTT. Its protein product is CASSDAGLSNQPQHF.

The J gene is TRBJ2-1, the V gene TRBV10-3; 9 bases map to TRBD2. After removal of 6 bases from V and 8 bases from J, the junction contained 11 bases not matched to a gene. The germline gives CDR1 ENHRY, CDR2 SYGVKD. The CDR3 is 15 residues long. As DNA, the CDR3 is TGTGCCATCAGGGATGGGACTAGCACTCTGGATGAGCAGTTCTTC. Its protein is CAIRDGTSTLDEQFF.

The rearrangement uses TRBV10-3 and TRBJ2-7, with 16 positions matching TRBD2. This CDR3 has 20 residues. Germline CDR1 is ENHRY and CDR2 is SYGVKD. V was pared by 5 bases and J by 7 bases, with 20 bases of the junction left unmatched. The DNA for the CDR3 is TGTGCCATCAGTAGTCACAACGCCGGGACTAGCGGGAGGGCATTGTCGGAGCAGTACTTC. Protein sequence: CAISSHNAGTSGRALSEQYF.

This clone was seen a handful of times. The chain employs TRBV27 and TRBJ2-4, with D tentatively TRBD2 (5 bases). Germline V gene data show CDR1 as MNHEY and CDR2 as SMNVEV (reference sequence). Trimming took 5 bases from V and 0 from J, leaving 11 bases between them. The CDR3 is 15 amino acids. The CDR3 region is CASSPEGRAKNIQYF. CDR3 in DNA: TGTGCCAGCAGTCCAGAGGGCAGAGCCAAAAACATTCAGTACTTC.

The CDR3 DNA follows: TGTGCCAGCAGCTTGGGAGTGACAGGGGACACTGAAGCTTTCTTT. Its translation: CASSLGVTGDTEAFF. The chain is built from TRBV5-6 and TRBJ1-1; 8 nucleotides line up with TRBD1. CDR3 size: 15 residues. V trimming: 0 bases; J trimming: 3 bases; junction bases outside the gene matches: 4. In germline, CDR1 is SGHDT, CDR2 YYEEEE.

The chain couples TRBV9 to TRBJ2-1; 7 bases map to TRBD1. The germline CDR1 and CDR2 sequences are SGDLS and YYNGEE. This CDR3 is built from 15 residues. With 3 bases clipped from V and 4 bases from J, the junction kept 7 bases outside the gene matches. DNA of the CDR3: TGTGCCAGCAGCGCTCTCCCGGGACAGTACAATGAGCAGTTCTTC. Its protein is CASSALPGQYNEQFF. The whole variable domain, remainder taken from reference TRBV9 and TRBJ2-1, is DSGVTQTPKHLITATGQRVTLRCSPRSGDLSVYWYQQSLDQGLQFLIQYYNGEERAKGNILERFSAQQFPDLHSELNLSSLELGDSALYFCASSALPGQYNEQFFGPGTRLTVL.

The chain is built from TRBV30 and TRBJ1-6, with D perhaps matching TRBD1 (6 bases). CDR3 length: 13 amino acids. Germline CDR1 reads GTSNPN; CDR2 reads SVGIG (reference sequence). V lost 1 base, J lost 9 bases, and 10 bases lay in between. CDR3 nucleotide sequence: TGTGCCTGGAGTGCAGGGGTGGGTTCACCCCTCCACTTT. This codes for CAWSAGVGSPLHF.

This chain links TRBV7-3 with TRBJ2-1; TRBD1 matches at 10 bases. This CDR3 spans 15 amino acids. V lost 5 bases and J lost 6; bases outside the gene matches: 7. Germline-derived CDR1 and CDR2 are SGHTA and FQGTGA. The CDR3 sequence: CASSIAGQGSNEQFF. Here the CDR3 DNA reads TGTGCCAGCAGCATAGCGGGACAGGGGTCCAATGAGCAGTTCTTC.

This chain connects TRBV19 to TRBJ2-5; tentatively, D is TRBD2 (6 bases). V dropped 11 bases and J dropped 2 bases, with 21 bases sitting between them. CDR1 and CDR2 (germline): LNHDA, SQIVND (reference sequence). The length of the CDR3 is 15 residues. This chain's CDR3 is CASRRRDLEQETQYF. The CDR3 nucleotides read TGTGCCTCAAGGAGGAGGGACTTGGAGCAAGAGACCCAGTACTTC.

V and J are TRBV5-6 and TRBJ2-5, with D uncertain. CDR3 length: 17 residues. Germline assignment: CDR1 SGHDT and CDR2 YYEEEE. V shed 3 bases and J shed 0 bases, with 18 bases lying between them. CDR3 coding DNA: TGTGCCAGCAGCTCAATCTCCCGGGTACATAACCAAGAGACCCAGTACTTC. It codes for CASSSISRVHNQETQYF.

CDR3 amino acids: CASSQELGTSFWPQHF. The CDR3 DNA is TGCGCCAGCAGCCAAGAATTAGGGACATCCTTTTGGCCCCAGCATTTT. The rearrangement uses TRBV4-3 and TRBJ1-5; tentative D call: TRBD1 (6 bases). The V gene lost 0 bases and the J gene lost 9 bases, with 18 bases spanning the gap. Germline V CDR1 and CDR2: LGHNA, YSLEER. The CDR3 is 16 residues long.

This chain connects TRBV7-3 to TRBJ1-2, with TRBD1 matching over 8 bases. J lost 3 bases, V lost 2 bases, and 5 bases had no gene match. There are 15 residues in the CDR3. The germline gives CDR1 SGHTA, CDR2 FQGTGA. The CDR3 DNA sequence: TGTGCCAGCAGCTTATCAGGGGGCGAAGACTATGGCTACACCTTC. It is translated as CASSLSGGEDYGYTF.

The rearrangement uses TRBV7-3 and TRBJ2-2; D is uncertain. The germline CDR1 and CDR2 sequences are SGHTA and FQGTGA. V was shortened by 5 bases and J by 3 bases, with 10 bases between the two germline ends. This CDR3 comprises 14 residues. Here the CDR3 DNA reads TGTGCCAGCAGCCGATGGGCAGACACCGGGGAGCTGTTTTTT. It is translated as CASSRWADTGELFF.

The DNA for the CDR3 is TGTGCCAGCAGGAGGGTAGGGAATTCACCCCTCCACTTT. Translation gives CASRRVGNSPLHF. J is TRBJ1-6 and V is TRBV6-5; the D is unclear. Trimming pared 6 bases from V and 7 bases from J, leaving 10 bases between. The CDR3 totals 13 residues. Germline CDR1 MNHEY, CDR2 SVGAGI.